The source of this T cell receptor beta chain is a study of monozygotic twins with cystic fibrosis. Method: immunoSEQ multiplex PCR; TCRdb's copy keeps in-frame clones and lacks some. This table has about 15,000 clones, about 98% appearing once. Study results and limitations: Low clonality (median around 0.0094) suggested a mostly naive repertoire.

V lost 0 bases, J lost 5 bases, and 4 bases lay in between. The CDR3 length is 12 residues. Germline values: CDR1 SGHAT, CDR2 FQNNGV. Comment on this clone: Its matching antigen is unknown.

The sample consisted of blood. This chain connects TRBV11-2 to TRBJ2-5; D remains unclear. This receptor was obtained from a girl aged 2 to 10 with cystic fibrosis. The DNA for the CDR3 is TGTGCCAGCAGCTTAGATAGGGAGACCCAGTACTTC. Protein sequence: CASSLDRETQYF.